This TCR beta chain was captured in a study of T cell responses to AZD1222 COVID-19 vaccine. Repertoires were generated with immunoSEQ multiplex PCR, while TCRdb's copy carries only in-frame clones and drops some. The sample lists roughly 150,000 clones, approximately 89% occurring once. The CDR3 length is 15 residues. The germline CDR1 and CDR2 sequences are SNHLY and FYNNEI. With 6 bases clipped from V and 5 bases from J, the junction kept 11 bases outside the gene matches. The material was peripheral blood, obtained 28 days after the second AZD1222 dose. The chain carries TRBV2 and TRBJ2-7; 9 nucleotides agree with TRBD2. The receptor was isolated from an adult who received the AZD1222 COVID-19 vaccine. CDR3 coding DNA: TGTGCCAGCAGGACGGGGGCGGGAGGGGGCCACGAGCAGTACTTC. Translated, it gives CASRTGAGGGHEQYF.